The clone carrying this T cell receptor beta chain was detected once. The CDR3 loop spans 15 amino acids. CDR1 is MNHEY, CDR2 SVGEGT, per germline. The V gene end was trimmed by 2 bases and the J gene end by 5 bases; junction bases not matched to a gene: 7. Authors' data handling: The assay estimated nucleated cells by amplifying reference gene primers. TCRdb keeps only in-frame clones here, not all; method: immunoSEQ multiplex PCR. Clone size and the V and J calls come from that table; the DNA yielded D and trimming. Counted here are fewer than 450,000 clones, approximately 88% occurring once; the ten biggest clones make up roughly 2%. The entry originates in a study of blood T cell repertoires in COVID-19. Study at large: Acute and convalescent COVID-19 specimens originated in the United States, Italy and Spain. Sources were T cells, B-cell-depleted T cells, or PBMCs; the material itself was cDNA or gDNA.

Sequenced sample: PBMCs or T cells enriched from blood (not recorded which). The chain links TRBV6-2 or TRBV6-3 to TRBJ1-2; 8 nucleotides line up with TRBD1. The clonotype comes from a middle-aged woman with acute COVID-19. CDR3 residues: CASSYLDRAEYGYTF. CDR3 DNA sequence: TGTGCCAGCAGTTACCTGGACAGGGCGGAGTATGGCTACACCTTC.